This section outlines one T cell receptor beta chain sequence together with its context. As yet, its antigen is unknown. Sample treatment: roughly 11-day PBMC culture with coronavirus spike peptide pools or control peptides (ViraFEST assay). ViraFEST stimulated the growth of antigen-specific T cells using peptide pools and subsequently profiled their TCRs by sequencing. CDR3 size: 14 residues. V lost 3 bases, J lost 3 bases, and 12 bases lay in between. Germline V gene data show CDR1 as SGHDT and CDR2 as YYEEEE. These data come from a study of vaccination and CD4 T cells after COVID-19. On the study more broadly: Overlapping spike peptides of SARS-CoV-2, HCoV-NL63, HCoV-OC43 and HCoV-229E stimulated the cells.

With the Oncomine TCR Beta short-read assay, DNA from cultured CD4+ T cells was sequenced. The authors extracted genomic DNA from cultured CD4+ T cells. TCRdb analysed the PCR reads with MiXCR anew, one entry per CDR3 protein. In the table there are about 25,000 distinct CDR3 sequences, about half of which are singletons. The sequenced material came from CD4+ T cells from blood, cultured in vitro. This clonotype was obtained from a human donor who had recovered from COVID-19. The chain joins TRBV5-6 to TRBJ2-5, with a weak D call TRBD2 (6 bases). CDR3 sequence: CASSSKGLEETQYF. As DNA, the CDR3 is TGTGCCAGCAGCTCAAAGGGACTCGAAGAGACCCAGTACTTC.